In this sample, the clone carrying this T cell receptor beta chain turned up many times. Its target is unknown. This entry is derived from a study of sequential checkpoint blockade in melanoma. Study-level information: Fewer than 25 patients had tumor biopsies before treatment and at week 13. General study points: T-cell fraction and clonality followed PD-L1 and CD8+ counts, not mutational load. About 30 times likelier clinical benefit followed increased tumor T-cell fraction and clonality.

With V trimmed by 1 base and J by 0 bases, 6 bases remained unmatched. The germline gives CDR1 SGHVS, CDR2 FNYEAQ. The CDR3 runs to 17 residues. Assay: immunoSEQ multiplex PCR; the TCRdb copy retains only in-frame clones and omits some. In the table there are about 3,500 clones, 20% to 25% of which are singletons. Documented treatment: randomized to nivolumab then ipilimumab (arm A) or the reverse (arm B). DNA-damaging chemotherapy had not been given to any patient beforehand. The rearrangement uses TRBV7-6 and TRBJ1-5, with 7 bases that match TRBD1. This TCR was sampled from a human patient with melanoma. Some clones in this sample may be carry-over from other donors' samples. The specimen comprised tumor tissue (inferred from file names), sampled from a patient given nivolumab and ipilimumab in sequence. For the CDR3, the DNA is TGTGCCAGCAGCTTAGGTTCAGGGGGTTATAGCAATCAGCCCCAGCATTTT. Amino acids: CASSLGSGGYSNQPQHF.